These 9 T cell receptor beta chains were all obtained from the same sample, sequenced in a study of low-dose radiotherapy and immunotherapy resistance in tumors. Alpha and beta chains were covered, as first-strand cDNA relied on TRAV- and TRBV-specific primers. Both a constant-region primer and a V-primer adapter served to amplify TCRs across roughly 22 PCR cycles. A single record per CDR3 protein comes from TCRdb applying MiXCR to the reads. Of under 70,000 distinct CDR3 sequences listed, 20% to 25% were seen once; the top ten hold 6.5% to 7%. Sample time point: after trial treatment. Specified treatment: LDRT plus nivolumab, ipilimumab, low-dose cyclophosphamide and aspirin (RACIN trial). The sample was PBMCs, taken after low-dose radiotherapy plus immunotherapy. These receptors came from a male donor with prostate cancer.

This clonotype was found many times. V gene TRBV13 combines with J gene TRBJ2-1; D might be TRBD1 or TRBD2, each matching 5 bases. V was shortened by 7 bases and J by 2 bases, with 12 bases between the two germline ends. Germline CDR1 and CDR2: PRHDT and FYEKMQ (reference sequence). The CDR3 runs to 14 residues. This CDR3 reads CASKGRGAYNEQFF. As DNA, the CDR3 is TGTGCCAGCAAGGGGAGAGGCGCCTACAATGAGCAGTTCTTC.

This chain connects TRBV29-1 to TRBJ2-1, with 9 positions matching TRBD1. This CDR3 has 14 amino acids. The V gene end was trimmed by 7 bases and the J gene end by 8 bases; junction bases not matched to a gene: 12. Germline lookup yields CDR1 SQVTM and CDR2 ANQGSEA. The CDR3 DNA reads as TGCAGCGGGGGGAGGGACAGGGAAAGGGATGAGCAGTTCTTC. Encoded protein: CSGGRDRERDEQFF.

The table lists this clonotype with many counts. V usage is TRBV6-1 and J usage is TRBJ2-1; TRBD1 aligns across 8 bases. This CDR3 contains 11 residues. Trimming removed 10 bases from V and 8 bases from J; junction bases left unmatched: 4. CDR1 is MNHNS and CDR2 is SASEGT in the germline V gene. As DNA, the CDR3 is TGTGCCACCATGACAGGGGATGAGCAGTTCTTC. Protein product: CATMTGDEQFF.

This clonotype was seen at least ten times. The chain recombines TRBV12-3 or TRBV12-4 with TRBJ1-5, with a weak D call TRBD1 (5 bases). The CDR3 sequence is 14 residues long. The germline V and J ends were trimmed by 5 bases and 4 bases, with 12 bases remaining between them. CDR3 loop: CASSVVRGNQPQHF. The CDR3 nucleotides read TGTGCCAGCAGTGTGGTCCGGGGGAATCAGCCCCAGCATTTT.

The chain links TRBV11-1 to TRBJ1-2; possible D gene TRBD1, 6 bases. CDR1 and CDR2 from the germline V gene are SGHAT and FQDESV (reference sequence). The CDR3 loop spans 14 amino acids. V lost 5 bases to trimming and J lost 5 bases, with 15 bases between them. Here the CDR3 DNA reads TGTGCCAGCAGCGACCTTACAGGGCGGTATGGCTACACCTTC. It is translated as CASSDLTGRYGYTF.

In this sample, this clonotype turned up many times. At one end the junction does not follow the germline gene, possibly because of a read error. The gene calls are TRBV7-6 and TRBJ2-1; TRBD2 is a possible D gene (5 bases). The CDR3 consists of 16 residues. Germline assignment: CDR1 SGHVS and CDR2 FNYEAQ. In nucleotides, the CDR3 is TGTGCCAGCAGCCTAGCCCTCCGGGCGCCCTACAATGAGCAGTTCTTC. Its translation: CASSLALRAPYNEQFF. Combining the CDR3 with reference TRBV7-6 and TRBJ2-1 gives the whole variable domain GAGVSQSPRYKVTKRGQDVALRCDPISGHVSLYWYRQALGQGPEFLTYFNYEAQQDKSGLPNDRFSAERPEGSISTLTIQRTEQRDSAMYRCASSLALRAPYNEQFFGPGTRLTVL.

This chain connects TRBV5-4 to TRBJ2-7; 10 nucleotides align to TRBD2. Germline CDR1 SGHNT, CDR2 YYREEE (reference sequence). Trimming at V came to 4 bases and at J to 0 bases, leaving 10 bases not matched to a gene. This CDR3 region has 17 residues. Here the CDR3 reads CASSPRLAGASSYEQYF. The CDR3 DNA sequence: TGTGCCAGCAGCCCGCGACTAGCGGGCGCTTCCTCCTACGAGCAGTACTTC.

CDR3 region: CASSLGLGTYEQYF. For the CDR3, the DNA is TGCGCCAGCAGCTTAGGACTAGGAACCTACGAGCAGTACTTC. The rearrangement joins TRBV5-1 to TRBJ2-7, with 7 nucleotides matching TRBD2. CDR3 length: 14 amino acids. In germline, CDR1 is SGHRS, CDR2 YFSETQ. With 2 bases clipped from V and 2 bases from J, the junction kept 4 bases outside the gene matches.

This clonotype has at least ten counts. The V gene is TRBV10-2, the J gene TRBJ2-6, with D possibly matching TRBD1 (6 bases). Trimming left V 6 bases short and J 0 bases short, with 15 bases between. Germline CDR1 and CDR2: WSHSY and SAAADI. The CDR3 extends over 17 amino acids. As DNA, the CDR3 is TGCGCCAGCAGGGTACAGGGTATGGGCTCTGGGGCCAACGTCCTGACTTTC. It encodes CASRVQGMGSGANVLTF.